Detailed here is one T cell receptor beta chain. Its antigen remains unidentified. This specimen comes from a study of high-grade serous ovarian cancer treatment subgroups. Study summary: Mean per sample: about 14,000 reads, some 7,500 unique TCR beta rearrangements.

TCRdb keeps only in-frame clones here, not all; method: immunoSEQ multiplex PCR. In the table there are 7,000 or so clones, 79% of which are singletons. The tumor samples were collected prior to definitive surgery or chemotherapy. The study, taken as a whole, reports: TCR clonal relatedness correlated positively with neoantigen level. Repertoire analysis covered CDR3 alone, not CDR1 or CDR2. Different patients shared almost no repertoire; same-patient tumors shared 0.11 to 0.79.

The CDR3 covers 12 residues. Germline CDR1 reads LNHDA; CDR2 reads SQIVND (reference sequence). V dropped 7 bases and J dropped 15 bases, with 19 bases sitting between them. The sequence derives from a human donor with high-grade serous ovarian cancer. The chain employs TRBV19 and TRBJ2-1; tentatively, D is TRBD2 (5 bases). Sequenced input: tumor tissue. The CDR3 loop is CASTSPAGSAFF. Here the CDR3 DNA reads TGTGCCAGTACTTCCCCTGCGGGTAGTGCGTTCTTC.